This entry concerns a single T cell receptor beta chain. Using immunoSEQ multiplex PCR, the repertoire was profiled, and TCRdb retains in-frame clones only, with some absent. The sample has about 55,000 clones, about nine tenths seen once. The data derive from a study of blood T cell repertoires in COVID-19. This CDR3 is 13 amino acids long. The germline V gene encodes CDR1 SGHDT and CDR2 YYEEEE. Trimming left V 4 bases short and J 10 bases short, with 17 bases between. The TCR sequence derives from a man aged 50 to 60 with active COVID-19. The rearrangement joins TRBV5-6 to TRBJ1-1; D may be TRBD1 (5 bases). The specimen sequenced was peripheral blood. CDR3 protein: CASSGAVPRGAFF. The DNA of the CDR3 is TGTGCCAGCAGCGGGGCCGTCCCCCGCGGAGCTTTCTTT.